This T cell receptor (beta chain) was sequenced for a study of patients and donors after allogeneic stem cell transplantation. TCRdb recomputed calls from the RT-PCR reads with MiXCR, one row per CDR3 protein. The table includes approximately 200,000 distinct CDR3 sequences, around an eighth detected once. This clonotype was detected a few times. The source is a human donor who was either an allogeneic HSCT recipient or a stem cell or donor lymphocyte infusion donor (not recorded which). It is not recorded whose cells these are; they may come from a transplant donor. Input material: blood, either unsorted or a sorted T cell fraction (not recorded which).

CDR3 bases: TGTGCCAGCAGCTACAGGACTCTAGGATCACCCCTCCACTTT. Its protein is CASSYRTLGSPLHF. This chain links TRBV11-3 with TRBJ1-6, with a weak D call TRBD1 (5 bases). Germline V lookup: CDR1 SGHNT, CDR2 YENEEA. V lost 4 bases, J lost 10 bases, and 14 bases lay in between. The CDR3 sequence is 14 residues long.